Included here is one TCR beta chain sequence, with context. No antigen is known for it. Graves' hyperthyroidism was deemed stable given no ophthalmopathy progression within 18 months. Among the patients, aged 18 to 65, hyperthyroidism was newly diagnosed and had lasted under 2 months. It was RNA transcripts that yielded the amplified TCR beta CDR3 regions. HTBI primers were used for first-round RT-PCR of the TCR CDR3. TCRdb passed the multiplex PCR reads through MiXCR, listing each CDR3 protein once. The table has 700,000 to 850,000 distinct CDR3 sequences, about a third seen once; the top ten hold roughly 30%. This sample is drawn from a study of T cells in Graves' hyperthyroidism and ophthalmopathy. Germline-derived CDR1 and CDR2 are SEHNR and FQNEAQ (reference sequence). The CDR3 totals 19 residues. Deletions cut 1 base from V and 0 bases from J, with 16 bases between. Study results and limitations: Model output signaled ophthalmopathy a median 6.5 months ahead of onset. A model using 13 V-J features told ophthalmopathy apart from stable hyperthyroidism.

Material for sequencing was blood. The chain combines TRBV7-9 with TRBJ2-6, with a weak D call TRBD1 (5 bases). The receptor was isolated from a woman aged 40-49 years with Graves' hyperthyroidism. The CDR3: CASSLVPTAATSGANVLTF. The CDR3 DNA is TGTGCCAGCAGCTTAGTGCCGACAGCCGCGACCTCTGGGGCCAACGTCCTGACTTTC.